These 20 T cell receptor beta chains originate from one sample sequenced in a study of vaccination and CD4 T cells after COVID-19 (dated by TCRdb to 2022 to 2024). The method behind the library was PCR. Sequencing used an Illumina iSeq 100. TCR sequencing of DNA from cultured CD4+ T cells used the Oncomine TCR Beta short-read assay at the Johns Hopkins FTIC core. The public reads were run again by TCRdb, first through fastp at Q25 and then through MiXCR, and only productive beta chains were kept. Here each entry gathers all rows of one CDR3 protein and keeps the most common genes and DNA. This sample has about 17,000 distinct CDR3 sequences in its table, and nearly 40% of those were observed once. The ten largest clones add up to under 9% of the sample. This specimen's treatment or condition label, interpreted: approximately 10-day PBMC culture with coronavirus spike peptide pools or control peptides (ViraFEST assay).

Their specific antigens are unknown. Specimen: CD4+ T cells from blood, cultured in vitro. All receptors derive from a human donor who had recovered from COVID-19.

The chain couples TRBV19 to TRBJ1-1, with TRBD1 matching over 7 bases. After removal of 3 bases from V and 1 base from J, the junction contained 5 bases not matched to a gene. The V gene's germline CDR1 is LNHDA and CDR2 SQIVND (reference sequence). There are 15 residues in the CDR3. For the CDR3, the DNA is TGTGCCAGTAGTATTGTGGACAGGTCGAACACTGAAGCTTTCTTT. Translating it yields CASSIVDRSNTEAFF.

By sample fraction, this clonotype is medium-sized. This chain's CDR3 is CASSTGTGYHSNQPQHF. As DNA, the CDR3 is TGTGCCAGTAGTACAGGGACCGGGTACCACAGCAATCAGCCCCAGCATTTT. The rearrangement joins TRBV19 to TRBJ1-5; tentative D call: TRBD1 (5 bases). The germline CDR1 and CDR2 sequences are LNHDA and SQIVND (reference sequence). There are 17 residues in the CDR3. V was clipped by 4 bases and J by 1 base, with 17 bases between them.

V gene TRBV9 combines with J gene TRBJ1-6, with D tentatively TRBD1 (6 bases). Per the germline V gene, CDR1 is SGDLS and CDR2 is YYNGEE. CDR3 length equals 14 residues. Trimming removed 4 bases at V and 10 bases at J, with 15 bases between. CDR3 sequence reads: CASSLQGHDSPLHF. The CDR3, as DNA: TGTGCCAGCAGCCTACAGGGTCATGACTCACCCCTCCACTTT.

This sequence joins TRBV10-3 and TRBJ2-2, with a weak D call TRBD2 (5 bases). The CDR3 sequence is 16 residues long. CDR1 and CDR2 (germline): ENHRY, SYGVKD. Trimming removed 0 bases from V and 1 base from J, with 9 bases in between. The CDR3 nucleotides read TGTGCCATCAGTGAGTCGGGAGCCCGGAACACCGGGGAGCTGTTTTTT. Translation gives CAISESGARNTGELFF.

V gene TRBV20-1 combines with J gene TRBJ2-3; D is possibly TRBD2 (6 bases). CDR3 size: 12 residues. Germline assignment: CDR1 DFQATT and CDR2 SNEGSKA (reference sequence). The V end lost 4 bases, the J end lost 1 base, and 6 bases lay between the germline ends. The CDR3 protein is CSAKRGTDTQYF. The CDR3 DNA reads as TGCAGTGCTAAGCGGGGCACAGATACGCAGTATTTT.

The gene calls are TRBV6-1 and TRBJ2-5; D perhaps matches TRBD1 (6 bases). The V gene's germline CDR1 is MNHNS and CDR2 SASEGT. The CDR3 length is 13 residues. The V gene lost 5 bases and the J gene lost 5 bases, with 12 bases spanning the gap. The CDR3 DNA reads TGTGCCAGCAGTCGACAGGTTCGGGAGACCCAGTACTTC. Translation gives CASSRQVRETQYF.

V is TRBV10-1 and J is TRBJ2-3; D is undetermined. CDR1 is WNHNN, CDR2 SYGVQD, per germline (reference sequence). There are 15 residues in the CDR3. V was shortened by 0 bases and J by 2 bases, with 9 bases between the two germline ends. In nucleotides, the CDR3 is TGCGCCAGCAGTGAGTCGCAGGTATCCACAGATACGCAGTATTTT. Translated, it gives CASSESQVSTDTQYF.

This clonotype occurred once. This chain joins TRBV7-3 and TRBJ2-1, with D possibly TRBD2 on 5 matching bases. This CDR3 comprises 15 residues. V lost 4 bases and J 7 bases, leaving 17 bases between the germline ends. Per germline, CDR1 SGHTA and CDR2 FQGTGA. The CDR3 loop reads CASSSSEGVWNEQFF. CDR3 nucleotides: TGTGCCAGCAGCTCTTCTGAGGGAGTTTGGAATGAGCAGTTCTTC.

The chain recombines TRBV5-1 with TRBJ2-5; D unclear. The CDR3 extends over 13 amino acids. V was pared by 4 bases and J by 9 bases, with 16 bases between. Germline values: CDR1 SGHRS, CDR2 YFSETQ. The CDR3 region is CASSISRVEAQYF. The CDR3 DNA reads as TGCGCCAGCAGCATCTCCCGGGTTGAGGCCCAGTACTTC.

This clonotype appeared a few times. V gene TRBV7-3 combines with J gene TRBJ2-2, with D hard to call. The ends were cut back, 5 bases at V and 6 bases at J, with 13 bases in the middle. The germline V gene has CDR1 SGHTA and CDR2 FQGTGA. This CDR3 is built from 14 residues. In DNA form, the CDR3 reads TGTGCCAGCAGCCCCTCCCGTTCTTCCGGGGAGCTGTTTTTT. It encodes CASSPSRSSGELFF.

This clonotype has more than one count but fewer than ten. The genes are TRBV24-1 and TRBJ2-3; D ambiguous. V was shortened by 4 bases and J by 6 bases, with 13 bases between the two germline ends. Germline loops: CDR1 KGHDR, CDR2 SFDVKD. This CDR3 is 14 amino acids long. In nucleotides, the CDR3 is TGTGCCACCAGTGACTCGATGGGCGCCGATACGCAGTATTTT. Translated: CATSDSMGADTQYF.

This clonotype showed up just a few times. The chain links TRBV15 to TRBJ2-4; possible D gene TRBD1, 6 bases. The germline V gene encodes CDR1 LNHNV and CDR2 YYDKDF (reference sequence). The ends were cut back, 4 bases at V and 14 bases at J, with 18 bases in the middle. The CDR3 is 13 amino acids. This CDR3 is CATSISTRDNEYF. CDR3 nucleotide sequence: TGTGCCACCAGCATAAGTACCCGGGACAATGAGTACTTC.

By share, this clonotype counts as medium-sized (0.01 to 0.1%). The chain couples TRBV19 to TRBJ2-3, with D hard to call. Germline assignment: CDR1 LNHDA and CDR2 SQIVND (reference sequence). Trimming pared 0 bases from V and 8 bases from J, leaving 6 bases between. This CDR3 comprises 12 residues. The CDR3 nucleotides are TGTGCCAGTAGTATAGACTTTAGTACGCAGTATTTT. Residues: CASSIDFSTQYF. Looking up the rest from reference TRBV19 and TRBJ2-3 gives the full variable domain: DGGITQSPKYLFRKEGQNVTLSCEQNLNHDAMYWYRQDPGQGLRLIYYSQIVNDFQKGDIAEGYSVSREKKESFPLTVTSAQKNPTAFYLCASSIDFSTQYFGPGTRLTVL.

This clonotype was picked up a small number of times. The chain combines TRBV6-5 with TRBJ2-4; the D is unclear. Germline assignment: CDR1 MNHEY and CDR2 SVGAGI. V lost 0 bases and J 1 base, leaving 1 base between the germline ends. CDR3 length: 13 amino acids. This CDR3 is CASSYSAKNIQYF. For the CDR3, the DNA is TGTGCCAGCAGTTACTCGGCCAAAAACATTCAGTACTTC.

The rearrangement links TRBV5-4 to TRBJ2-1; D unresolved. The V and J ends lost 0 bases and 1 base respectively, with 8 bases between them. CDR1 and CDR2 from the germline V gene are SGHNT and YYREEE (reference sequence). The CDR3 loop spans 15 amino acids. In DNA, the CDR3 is TGTGCCAGCAGCTTGGGCGGATCTTCCTACAATGAGCAGTTCTTC. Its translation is CASSLGGSSYNEQFF.

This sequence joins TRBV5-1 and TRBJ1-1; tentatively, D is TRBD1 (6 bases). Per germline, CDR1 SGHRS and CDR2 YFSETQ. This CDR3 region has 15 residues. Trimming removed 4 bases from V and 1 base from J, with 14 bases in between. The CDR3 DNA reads TGCGCCAGCAGCCCTGGGGGCGGAGAGAACACTGAAGCTTTCTTT. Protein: CASSPGGGENTEAFF.

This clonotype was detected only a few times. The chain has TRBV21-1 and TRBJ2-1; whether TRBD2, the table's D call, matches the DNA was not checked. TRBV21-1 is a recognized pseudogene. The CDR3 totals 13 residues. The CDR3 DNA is TGTGCCAGCAGCAACCTAGCGGGAGCTCTCCAGTTCTTC. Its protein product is CASSNLAGALQFF.

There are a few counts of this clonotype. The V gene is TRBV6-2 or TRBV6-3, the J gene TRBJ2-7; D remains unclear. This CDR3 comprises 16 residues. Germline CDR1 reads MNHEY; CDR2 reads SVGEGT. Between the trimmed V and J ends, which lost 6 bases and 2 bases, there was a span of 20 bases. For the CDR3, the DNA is TGTGCCAGCAGGAGATCGCCGGGCCTCCGGGCCTACGAGCAGTACTTC. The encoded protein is CASRRSPGLRAYEQYF.

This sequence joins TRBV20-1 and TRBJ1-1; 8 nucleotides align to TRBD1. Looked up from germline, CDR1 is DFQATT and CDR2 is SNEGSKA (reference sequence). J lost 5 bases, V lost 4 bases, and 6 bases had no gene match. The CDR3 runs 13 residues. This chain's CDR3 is CSAISGTGTEAFF. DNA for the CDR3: TGCAGTGCTATTTCCGGGACAGGAACTGAAGCTTTCTTT.

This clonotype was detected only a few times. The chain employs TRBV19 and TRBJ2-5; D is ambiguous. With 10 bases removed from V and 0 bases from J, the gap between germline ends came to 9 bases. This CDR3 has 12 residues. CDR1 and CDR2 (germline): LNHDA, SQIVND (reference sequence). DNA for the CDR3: TGTGCCAATTGGGTAGACCAAGAGACCCAGTACTTC. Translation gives CANWVDQETQYF.